These 5 T cell receptor beta chains were sequenced from one sample in a study of T cell responses to AZD1222 COVID-19 vaccine. This table comes from immunoSEQ multiplex PCR, and its TCRdb copy is limited to in-frame clones, with some not included. The sample shows over 100,000 clones, approximately 89% of them seen only once. The sequenced sample was peripheral blood, obtained on day 0 of AZD1222 vaccination. These receptors all stem from an adult in good health.

This clone was counted once. This chain connects TRBV6-5 to TRBJ1-5, with D unresolved. This CDR3 comprises 13 residues. V shed 2 bases and J shed 5 bases, with 7 bases lying between them. Looked up from germline, CDR1 is MNHEY and CDR2 is SVGAGI. The CDR3 region is CASSYRTHQPQHF. The CDR3 DNA sequence: TGTGCCAGCAGTTACAGGACCCATCAGCCCCAGCATTTT.

The chain links TRBV28 to TRBJ1-2; no reliable D call. Germline V CDR1 and CDR2: MDHEN, SYDVKM. There are 13 residues in the CDR3. Trimming took 5 bases from V and 1 from J, leaving 8 bases between them. As DNA, the CDR3 is TGTGCCAGCAGTCCACACCTTAACTATGGCTACACCTTC. It encodes CASSPHLNYGYTF.

The chain joins TRBV19 to TRBJ1-5, with D perhaps matching TRBD1 (6 bases). The germline V gene has CDR1 LNHDA and CDR2 SQIVND (reference sequence). The CDR3 is 14 amino acids. Trimming took off 3 bases at V and 3 bases at J, with 9 bases between the two ends. As DNA, the CDR3 is TGTGCCAGTAGTATCCAGGGGCCCAATCAGCCCCAGCATTTT. This translates into CASSIQGPNQPQHF.

The J gene is TRBJ1-2, the V gene TRBV7-3, with D possibly matching TRBD1 (5 bases). V lost 2 bases and J lost 2, with 9 bases in between. This CDR3 is 14 amino acids long. CDR1 SGHTA and CDR2 FQGTGA come from the germline V gene. CDR3: CASSLGTGNYGYTF. CDR3 in DNA: TGTGCCAGCAGCTTAGGGACGGGCAACTATGGCTACACCTTC. The full variable domain, completed using reference TRBV7-3 and TRBJ1-2, is GAGVSQTPSNKVTEKGKYVELRCDPISGHTALYWYRQSLGQGPEFLIYFQGTGAADDSGLPNDRFFAVRPEGSVSTLKIQRTERGDSAVYLCASSLGTGNYGYTFGSGTRLTVV.

J is TRBJ1-2 and V is TRBV29-1, with 9 bases identical to TRBD1. Germline values: CDR1 SQVTM, CDR2 ANQGSEA. V gave up 6 bases and J gave up 6 bases; unmatched junction bases: 11. This CDR3 contains 14 residues. CDR3 sequence reads: CSVYDRGRLNGYTF. CDR3 nucleotide sequence: TGCAGCGTGTACGACAGGGGGAGATTGAATGGCTACACCTTC. Full variable domain (missing parts from reference TRBV29-1 and TRBJ1-2): SAVISQKPSRDICQRGTSLTIQCQVDSQVTMMFWYRQQPGQSLTLIATANQGSEATYESGFVIDKFPISRPNLTFSTLTVSNMSPEDSSIYLCSVYDRGRLNGYTFGSGTRLTVV.